A single sample gave rise to the 23 T cell receptor beta chains below, sequenced in a study of T cell repertoires in cytomegalovirus infection. TCRdb used MiXCR to reprocess the reads, holding one entry per CDR3 protein. The data show about 360,000 distinct CDR3 sequences, 15% to 20% seen once. The sequenced sample was PBMCs. The receptors were gathered from a human donor in good health (CMV status not recorded). Some clones in this sample may be carry-over from other donors' samples.

This sequence joins TRBV6-1 and TRBJ1-2; weak D call: TRBD1 (6 bases). Germline V lookup: CDR1 MNHNS, CDR2 SASEGT. Trimming stripped 4 bases from V and 5 bases from J, with 14 bases between. This CDR3 contains 14 residues. In nucleotides, the CDR3 is TGTGCCAGCAGTGGGGGGCACATGCAGTATGGCTACACCTTC. As protein: CASSGGHMQYGYTF.

This clonotype has only a few counts. This chain uses TRBV19 with TRBJ2-1; possibly TRBD2 for D (6 bases). Trimming shortened V by 7 bases and J by 2 bases, and 12 bases separated the two germline ends. This CDR3 has 14 amino acids. CDR1 and CDR2 (germline): LNHDA, SQIVND (reference sequence). CDR3 bases: TGTGCCAGTACCCCGGACTACGCCTACAATGAGCAGTTCTTC. This gives the protein CASTPDYAYNEQFF.

This sequence joins TRBV4-2 and TRBJ1-2; D not resolved. Trimming removed 0 bases at V and 5 bases at J, with 10 bases between. The CDR3 has 14 residues. Germline V lookup: CDR1 LGHNA, CDR2 YNFKEQ. DNA of the CDR3: TGTGCCAGCAGCCAAGATCTCCAGTATTATGGCTACACCTTC. It is translated as CASSQDLQYYGYTF.

This chain joins TRBV4-1 and TRBJ1-5; D unclear. The CDR3 covers 18 residues. Trimming stripped 6 bases from V and 0 bases from J, with 21 bases between. CDR1 MGHRA and CDR2 YSYEKL come from the germline V gene. The CDR3 protein is CASRWRLDGPYSNQPQHF. CDR3 bases: TGCGCCAGCAGATGGAGGTTGGACGGACCTTATAGCAATCAGCCCCAGCATTTT.

Concerning this clonotype itself: A read error may be the cause here, since a much bigger clone is one base away. The J gene is TRBJ1-5, the V gene TRBV28; no clear D. Germline CDR1 MDHEN, CDR2 SYDVKM. V dropped 7 bases and J dropped 4 bases, with 14 bases sitting between them. CDR3 length: 14 residues. The CDR3 here is CASKGRTQNQPQHF. In nucleotides, the CDR3 is TGTGCCAGCAAAGGCAGAACCCAAAATCAGCCCCAGCATTTT. Supplemented by reference TRBV28 and TRBJ1-5, the full variable domain reads DVKVTQSSRYLVKRTGEKVFLECVQDMDHENMFWYRQDPGLGLRLIYFSYDVKMKEKGDIPEGYSVSREKKERFSLILESASTNQTSMYLCASKGRTQNQPQHFGDGTRLSIL.

V gene TRBV9 combines with J gene TRBJ2-1, with a possible D match to TRBD2 (5 bases). The CDR3 is 15 amino acids. From germline, CDR1 is SGDLS and CDR2 YYNGEE. Trimming took 0 bases from V and 4 from J, leaving 11 bases between them. The CDR3 nucleotides read TGTGCCAGCAGCGTAGGGCTAGCTGTGTACAATGAGCAGTTCTTC. This gives the protein CASSVGLAVYNEQFF.

V is TRBV29-1 and J is TRBJ2-2; 8 bases are a match to TRBD2. The ends lost 7 bases at V and 1 base at J; junction bases unmatched: 8. The CDR3 has 15 residues. In germline, CDR1 is SQVTM, CDR2 ANQGSEA. CDR3 sequence: CSALGLDENTGELFF. The CDR3 bases are TGCAGCGCACTGGGACTAGATGAGAACACCGGGGAGCTGTTTTTT.

This clonotype has more than one count but fewer than ten. CDR3 loop: CASSLKDHNEQFF. The CDR3 DNA reads as TGTGCCAGCAGCTTAAAGGATCACAATGAGCAGTTCTTC. This rearrangement joins TRBV7-9 to TRBJ2-1; D call uncertain. CDR1 and CDR2 from the germline V gene are SEHNR and FQNEAQ (reference sequence). V dropped 2 bases and J dropped 5 bases, with 7 bases sitting between them. CDR3 length equals 13 residues.

This clonotype turned up a few times. This chain links TRBV6-2 or TRBV6-3 with TRBJ2-1, with no clear D. CDR3 length: 13 amino acids. Germline V CDR1 and CDR2: MNHEY, SVGEGT. Deletions cut 5 bases from V and 11 bases from J, with 16 bases between. The CDR3 protein is CASSTTVAGQQFF. CDR3 nucleotide sequence: TGTGCCAGCAGTACCACAGTGGCCGGCCAGCAGTTCTTC.

The V call is TRBV20-1, the J call TRBJ2-5; maybe TRBD2 (5 bases). The germline V gene encodes CDR1 DFQATT and CDR2 SNEGSKA (reference sequence). The CDR3 is 12 amino acids. Trimming took 6 bases from V and 4 from J, leaving 12 bases between them. The CDR3: CSAGGWGETQYF. The DNA for the CDR3 is TGCAGTGCAGGCGGGTGGGGAGAGACCCAGTACTTC.

This clonotype was counted at least ten times. The J gene is TRBJ2-1, the V gene TRBV7-6, with TRBD2 matching 10 bases. This CDR3 has 13 amino acids. Germline V lookup: CDR1 SGHVS, CDR2 FNYEAQ. J gave up 12 bases and V 5 bases, and 7 bases lay outside the gene matches. CDR3 amino acids: CASSIGTSDGQFF. The CDR3 DNA sequence: TGTGCCAGCAGCATTGGGACTAGCGATGGGCAGTTCTTC.

This clonotype has just a few counts. V gene TRBV12-3 or TRBV12-4 combines with J gene TRBJ2-3, with no clear D. This CDR3 spans 13 amino acids. V lost 2 bases, J lost 4 bases, and 7 bases lay in between. The CDR3 protein is CASSLQTSDTQYF. CDR3 nucleotide sequence: TGTGCCAGCAGTTTACAGACCTCAGATACGCAGTATTTT.

At least ten counts were recorded for this clonotype. The V and J genes are TRBV7-2 and TRBJ1-1; a weak D match, TRBD1 (6 bases). Germline V gene data show CDR1 as SGHTA and CDR2 as FQGNSA. CDR3 size: 16 residues. Trimming shortened V by 5 bases and J by 0 bases, and 16 bases separated the two germline ends. In DNA, the CDR3 is TGTGCCAGCAGCCCTATTCAGGGGTCCATGAACACTGAAGCTTTCTTT. Its protein product is CASSPIQGSMNTEAFF.

This chain links TRBV7-2 with TRBJ1-1; D gene ambiguous. Per the germline V gene, CDR1 is SGHTA and CDR2 is FQGNSA. V gave up 5 bases and J gave up 3 bases, with 7 bases separating them. This CDR3 has 12 residues. The CDR3 nucleotides are TGTGCCAGCAGCCCAGCGTACACTGAAGCTTTCTTT. This sequence encodes CASSPAYTEAFF.

The table lists this clonotype with a few counts. J is TRBJ1-4 and V is TRBV7-8; 9 bases agree with TRBD1. The trim removed 4 bases at V and 11 bases at J, leaving 8 bases unmatched. The germline V gene has CDR1 SGHVS and CDR2 FQNEAQ. This CDR3 contains 14 residues. The CDR3 bases are TGTGCCAGCAGCTCGTCCCGGGACAGGGTTAAACTGTTTTTT. It yields the protein CASSSSRDRVKLFF.

The V call is TRBV4-1, the J call TRBJ1-5, with TRBD1 identical over 7 bases. This CDR3 has 15 amino acids. Trimming took 1 base from V and 7 from J; bases not matched to a gene: 7. The germline V gene encodes CDR1 MGHRA and CDR2 YSYEKL. For the CDR3, the DNA is TGCGCCAGCAGCCAAGGCCAGGGGGGTGGACAGCCCCAGCATTTT. As protein: CASSQGQGGGQPQHF.

The chain links TRBV7-9 to TRBJ1-1; TRBD1 is a possible D gene (5 bases). The CDR3 runs to 15 residues. Trimming pared 4 bases from V and 1 base from J, leaving 13 bases between. CDR1 is SEHNR, CDR2 FQNEAQ, per germline (reference sequence). Here the CDR3 reads CASSSSLGTNTEAFF. CDR3 DNA sequence: TGTGCCAGCAGCTCCTCCCTCGGGACGAACACTGAAGCTTTCTTT.

There are a few counts of this clonotype. The rearrangement uses TRBV6-2 or TRBV6-3 and TRBJ1-2; possibly TRBD1 for D (6 bases). Trimming cost V 6 bases and J 6 bases, with 17 bases left between them. CDR1 and CDR2 (germline): MNHEY, SVGEGT. CDR3 length equals 14 residues. The CDR3 DNA follows: TGTGCCAGCAGCTTACTGGACAGAGACCATGGCTACACCTTC. This gives the protein CASSLLDRDHGYTF.

This clonotype came up many times. The chain is built from TRBV7-8 and TRBJ2-5, with D possibly TRBD2 on 5 matching bases. V was clipped by 7 bases and J by 1 base, with 22 bases between them. In germline, CDR1 is SGHVS, CDR2 FQNEAQ. This CDR3 spans 17 amino acids. CDR3 nucleotide sequence: TGTGCCAGCATAGCTTACGGGGATAGACCGACCCAAGAGACCCAGTACTTC. Amino acids: CASIAYGDRPTQETQYF.

The chain employs TRBV7-6 and TRBJ2-7; D ambiguous. The CDR3 loop spans 13 amino acids. Germline CDR1 SGHVS, CDR2 FNYEAQ. Trimming removed 10 bases at V and 2 bases at J, with 15 bases between. CDR3 in DNA: TGTGCCACTGACGGGCGTAGCACCTACGAGCAGTACTTC. It specifies CATDGRSTYEQYF.

This clonotype was seen only a few times. The chain recombines TRBV5-4 with TRBJ2-4, with unresolved D. Germline V CDR1 and CDR2: SGHNT, YYREEE (reference sequence). Trimming cost V 3 bases and J 6 bases, with 16 bases left between them. This CDR3 is built from 15 residues. The CDR3 nucleotides read TGTGCCAGCAGCTGGCAGCCCCCCTCAGGAAACATTCAGTACTTC. Its protein product is CASSWQPPSGNIQYF.

This clonotype was recorded at least ten times. This chain joins TRBV11-2 and TRBJ2-5; no clear D. The CDR3 has 16 residues. Trimming removed 1 base from V and 5 bases from J, with 17 bases in between. Germline assignment: CDR1 SGHAT and CDR2 FQNNGV. The CDR3 here is CASSLGVKNPPETQYF. CDR3 DNA sequence: TGTGCCAGCAGCTTAGGGGTGAAAAACCCGCCCGAGACCCAGTACTTC. Together with reference TRBV11-2 and TRBJ2-5, the CDR3 gives the full variable domain: EAGVAQSPRYKIIEKRQSVAFWCNPISGHATLYWYQQILGQGPKLLIQFQNNGVVDDSQLPKDRFSAERLKGVDSTLKIQPAKLEDSAVYLCASSLGVKNPPETQYFGPGTRLLVL.

This clonotype was picked up many times. The J gene is TRBJ2-1, the V gene TRBV7-8; D gene unclear. The germline V and J ends were trimmed by 4 bases and 2 bases, with 12 bases remaining between them. The length of the CDR3 is 15 residues. Germline V gives CDR1 SGHVS, CDR2 FQNEAQ. The CDR3: CASSSRHRPYNEQFF. CDR3 in DNA: TGTGCCAGCAGCTCCCGACATAGACCCTACAATGAGCAGTTCTTC.